The 24 T cell receptor beta chains below all came from one sample that was sequenced in a study of blood T cell repertoires in COVID-19. Assay: immunoSEQ multiplex PCR; the TCRdb copy retains only in-frame clones and omits some. The data contain 150,000 to 200,000 clones, approximately 88% of them singletons. The sample was peripheral blood. The source of these receptors is a human donor in a cohort sampled during active COVID-19.

The V call is TRBV18, the J call TRBJ1-1, with a possible D match to TRBD1 (5 bases). Trimming stripped 2 bases from V and 8 bases from J, with 12 bases between. Germline-derived CDR1 and CDR2 are KGHSH and LQKENI. CDR3 length equals 13 residues. The CDR3: CASSPGAVLEAFF. CDR3 coding DNA: TGTGCCAGCTCACCAGGGGCAGTCCTAGAAGCTTTCTTT.

The chain has TRBV5-5 and TRBJ1-5, with 11 bases lining up with TRBD1. Per germline, CDR1 SGHKS and CDR2 YYEKEE (reference sequence). Germline trimming cut 0 bases from V and 6 bases from J; bases unmatched to any gene: 2. The CDR3 sequence is 15 residues long. The CDR3 DNA reads as TGTGCCAGCAGCTTGGGGACAGGGGGCGGTCAGCCCCAGCATTTT. Translated, it gives CASSLGTGGGQPQHF.

The V call is TRBV5-1, the J call TRBJ2-5; D may be TRBD2 (6 bases). There are 15 residues in the CDR3. Germline V gives CDR1 SGHRS, CDR2 YFSETQ. The V and J ends lost 0 bases and 2 bases respectively, with 11 bases between them. CDR3 residues: CASSLDGRGQETQYF. The CDR3 DNA sequence: TGCGCCAGCAGCTTGGACGGGAGAGGGCAAGAGACCCAGTACTTC.

This clone was seen just once. This chain links TRBV11-2 with TRBJ2-3; 11 bases fit TRBD2. CDR3 size: 17 residues. V dropped 5 bases and J dropped 8; count of bases not matched to a gene: 15. The V gene's germline CDR1 is SGHAT and CDR2 FQNNGV. Here the CDR3 reads CASSRVKLAGDNRTQYF. In DNA form, the CDR3 reads TGTGCCAGCAGCAGAGTTAAACTAGCGGGAGATAATCGTACGCAGTATTTT.

The rearrangement joins TRBV7-8 to TRBJ2-5; 11 bases line up with TRBD2. V dropped 4 bases and J dropped 1; count of bases not matched to a gene: 5. The CDR3 is 16 residues long. Germline CDR1 is SGHVS and CDR2 is FQNEAQ. The CDR3 DNA is TGTGCCAGCAGCTCCCTAGCGGGGGGCGTCCAAGAGACCCAGTACTTC. Protein sequence: CASSSLAGGVQETQYF.

Concerning this clone: The sample carries other DNA sequences with the same CDR3. This chain uses TRBV9 with TRBJ2-5; 7 nucleotides align to TRBD1. J was trimmed by 1 base and V by 4 bases; bases with no gene match: 4. Germline CDR1 SGDLS, CDR2 YYNGEE. This CDR3 comprises 14 residues. The CDR3 DNA follows: TGTGCCAGCAGCCCCCGACAGGGCCAAGAGACCCAGTACTTC. This translates into CASSPRQGQETQYF.

This clone turned up a few times. The rearrangement uses TRBV2 and TRBJ2-2; D is undetermined. The germline V gene encodes CDR1 SNHLY and CDR2 FYNNEI. V lost 5 bases and J lost 8, with 9 bases in between. There are 12 residues in the CDR3. This chain's CDR3 is CASSKVEGELFF. In DNA, the CDR3 is TGTGCCAGCAGTAAGGTGGAGGGGGAGCTGTTTTTT. The full variable domain, completed using reference TRBV2 and TRBJ2-2, is EPEVTQTPSHQVTQMGQEVILRCVPISNHLYFYWYRQILGQKVEFLVSFYNNEISEKSEIFDDQFSVERPDGSNFTLKIRSTKLEDSAMYFCASSKVEGELFFGEGSRLTVL.

This clone came up once. The V gene is TRBV27, the J gene TRBJ1-1; possibly TRBD1 for D (5 bases). The ends were cut back, 5 bases at V and 0 bases at J, with 10 bases in the middle. This CDR3 spans 14 amino acids. CDR1 is MNHEY and CDR2 is SMNVEV in the germline V gene (reference sequence). CDR3 protein: CASSVTALNTEAFF. The CDR3 nucleotides read TGTGCCAGCAGTGTGACAGCCTTGAACACTGAAGCTTTCTTT.

The rearrangement uses TRBV9 and TRBJ2-7, with D possibly matching TRBD2 (5 bases). This CDR3 spans 19 amino acids. V was cut by 4 bases and J by 2 bases, with 28 bases left in between. CDR1 SGDLS and CDR2 YYNGEE come from the germline V gene. The CDR3 DNA reads TGTGCCAGCAGCCTTCTCCAGTGCCCCCTGGTCCACGGGACCTACGAGCAGTACTTC. Its protein product is CASSLLQCPLVHGTYEQYF.

The chain uses TRBV3-1 (or the pseudogene TRBV3-2) and TRBJ2-1; 9 nucleotides agree with TRBD2. Trimming removed 5 bases from V and 7 bases from J; junction bases left unmatched: 9. The V gene's germline CDR1 is LGHDT and CDR2 YNNKEL (reference sequence). CDR3 size: 15 residues. The CDR3 loop reads CASSAFRLAANEQFF. The CDR3 bases are TGTGCCAGCAGCGCCTTTAGACTAGCGGCAAATGAGCAGTTCTTC.

A single count supports this clone. The chain carries TRBV19 and TRBJ2-2, with TRBD1 matching 7 bases. The CDR3 consists of 14 residues. After removal of 3 bases from V and 9 bases from J, the junction contained 7 bases not matched to a gene. Per germline, CDR1 LNHDA and CDR2 SQIVND (reference sequence). The CDR3 protein is CASSMPDRAWELFF. DNA for the CDR3: TGTGCCAGTAGTATGCCAGACAGGGCATGGGAGCTGTTTTTT.

The chain employs TRBV9 and TRBJ2-5; D remains ambiguous. The CDR3 extends over 14 amino acids. Trimming removed 4 bases at V and 5 bases at J, with 15 bases between. CDR1 and CDR2 (germline): SGDLS, YYNGEE. The CDR3, as DNA: TGTGCCAGCAGCCCCGAAGGCGGCCGGGAGACCCAGTACTTC. This sequence encodes CASSPEGGRETQYF.

This chain connects TRBV14 to TRBJ2-7; D perhaps matches TRBD2 (5 bases). CDR1 and CDR2 (germline): SGHDN, FVKESK. The CDR3 is 13 amino acids. Trimming took off 1 base at V and 7 bases at J, with 11 bases between the two ends. This chain's CDR3 is CASSQGAEAEQYF. CDR3 nucleotide sequence: TGTGCCAGCAGCCAAGGGGCGGAGGCGGAGCAGTACTTC.

The V and J genes are TRBV12-5 and TRBJ2-5, with 8 bases fitting TRBD2. Trimming removed 11 bases from V and 0 bases from J; junction bases left unmatched: 14. There are 16 residues in the CDR3. Germline V gene data show CDR1 as LGHNT and CDR2 as FRNRAP. DNA of the CDR3: TGTGCTGCCCGTCTTTTTGGCGGGAGGCACCAAGAGACCCAGTACTTC. Encoded protein: CAARLFGGRHQETQYF.

The V and J genes are TRBV28 and TRBJ2-5; no definite D call. The V end was cut by 8 bases, the J end by 1 base, with 11 bases between. Germline loops: CDR1 MDHEN, CDR2 SYDVKM. The length of the CDR3 is 13 residues. CDR3 sequence reads: CASHLVGQETQYF. The CDR3 DNA sequence: TGTGCCAGCCACCTGGTCGGCCAAGAGACCCAGTACTTC.

The chain couples TRBV12-3 or TRBV12-4 to TRBJ1-1; maybe TRBD1 (5 bases). The V end lost 8 bases, the J end lost 7 bases, and 17 bases lay between the germline ends. CDR3 length: 13 amino acids. CDR3 nucleotides: TGTGCCAGCCATTGGGGCAGGATTAATGAAGCTTTCTTT. Its protein is CASHWGRINEAFF.

CDR3 nucleotides: TGTGCCAGCAGCTTCCTCGGGGACTCTAATGAAAAACTGTTTTTT. It encodes CASSFLGDSNEKLFF. The chain couples TRBV5-5 to TRBJ1-4, with TRBD1 as a possible D gene (5 bases). The CDR3 contains 15 residues. Germline CDR1 is SGHKS and CDR2 is YYEKEE (reference sequence). Trimming removed 2 bases at V and 3 bases at J, with 11 bases between. The full variable domain, its missing parts supplied by reference TRBV5-5 and TRBJ1-4, is DAGVTQSPTHLIKTRGQQVTLRCSPISGHKSVSWYQQVLGQGPQFIFQYYEKEERGRGNFPDRFSARQFPNYSSELNVNALLLGDSALYLCASSFLGDSNEKLFFGSGTQLSVL.

The rearrangement links TRBV5-1 to TRBJ1-1, with 7 bases that match TRBD1. Trimming removed 0 bases from V and 1 base from J; junction bases left unmatched: 6. The CDR3 runs to 16 residues. Per germline, CDR1 SGHRS and CDR2 YFSETQ. For the CDR3, the DNA is TGCGCCAGCAGCTTGGGGACGACAGGGAAGAACACTGAAGCTTTCTTT. Its protein product is CASSLGTTGKNTEAFF.

The chain is built from TRBV19 and TRBJ2-2, with 9 bases lining up with TRBD1. Germline CDR1 LNHDA, CDR2 SQIVND (reference sequence). The CDR3 has 13 residues. Trimming took 7 bases from V and 6 from J; bases not matched to a gene: 3. CDR3 nucleotides: TGTGCCAGTAAGGGGACAGGGTCCGGGGAGCTGTTTTTT. This encodes CASKGTGSGELFF.

CDR3 bases: TGCAGCGTTGAGGACAGGGGTTGGGAGACCCAGTACTTC. Protein sequence: CSVEDRGWETQYF. The chain is built from TRBV29-1 and TRBJ2-5, with 9 bases fitting TRBD1. The V and J ends lost 3 bases and 5 bases, in that order; junction bases with no gene match: 4. Germline CDR1 and CDR2: SQVTM and ANQGSEA. The length of the CDR3 is 13 residues.

The CDR3 sequence: CASKGDSPFLYYGYTF. In nucleotides, the CDR3 is TGTGCCAGCAAAGGTGACAGCCCATTTCTATACTATGGCTACACCTTC. The chain has TRBV28 and TRBJ1-2; D might be TRBD1 (5 bases). Looked up from germline, CDR1 is MDHEN and CDR2 is SYDVKM. The CDR3 is 16 amino acids. Trimming left V 7 bases short and J 3 bases short, with 21 bases between.

J is TRBJ2-7 and V is TRBV7-9; D is perhaps TRBD1 (6 bases). V was trimmed by 5 bases and J by 4 bases, leaving 15 bases between them. There are 14 residues in the CDR3. From germline, CDR1 is SEHNR and CDR2 FQNEAQ (reference sequence). The CDR3: CASSAPGQGYEQYF. DNA for the CDR3: TGTGCCAGCAGCGCCCCGGGACAAGGTTACGAGCAGTACTTC.

The rearrangement joins TRBV5-1 to TRBJ2-5; tentative D call: TRBD2 (5 bases). This CDR3 comprises 15 residues. Trimming removed 0 bases from V and 4 bases from J, with 13 bases in between. Germline V gene sequence: CDR1 SGHRS, CDR2 YFSETQ. This CDR3 reads CASSLEYRTRETQYF. CDR3 DNA: TGCGCCAGCAGCTTGGAGTACAGAACTAGAGAGACCCAGTACTTC. The full variable domain, in which reference TRBV5-1 and TRBJ2-5 provide the parts outside the CDR3, is KAGVTQTPRYLIKTRGQQVTLSCSPISGHRSVSWYQQTPGQGLQFLFEYFSETQRNKGNFPGRFSGRQFSNSRSEMNVSTLELGDSALYLCASSLEYRTRETQYFGPGTRLLVL.

V usage is TRBV7-9 and J usage is TRBJ1-4; a possible D gene is TRBD1 (6 bases). Germline CDR1 SEHNR, CDR2 FQNEAQ (reference sequence). Trimming took 5 bases from V and 5 from J, leaving 18 bases between them. CDR3 length: 16 amino acids. The CDR3 sequence: CASSPPSGTKNEKLFF. The CDR3 coding sequence is TGTGCCAGCAGCCCCCCTTCCGGGACAAAGAATGAAAAACTGTTTTTT.